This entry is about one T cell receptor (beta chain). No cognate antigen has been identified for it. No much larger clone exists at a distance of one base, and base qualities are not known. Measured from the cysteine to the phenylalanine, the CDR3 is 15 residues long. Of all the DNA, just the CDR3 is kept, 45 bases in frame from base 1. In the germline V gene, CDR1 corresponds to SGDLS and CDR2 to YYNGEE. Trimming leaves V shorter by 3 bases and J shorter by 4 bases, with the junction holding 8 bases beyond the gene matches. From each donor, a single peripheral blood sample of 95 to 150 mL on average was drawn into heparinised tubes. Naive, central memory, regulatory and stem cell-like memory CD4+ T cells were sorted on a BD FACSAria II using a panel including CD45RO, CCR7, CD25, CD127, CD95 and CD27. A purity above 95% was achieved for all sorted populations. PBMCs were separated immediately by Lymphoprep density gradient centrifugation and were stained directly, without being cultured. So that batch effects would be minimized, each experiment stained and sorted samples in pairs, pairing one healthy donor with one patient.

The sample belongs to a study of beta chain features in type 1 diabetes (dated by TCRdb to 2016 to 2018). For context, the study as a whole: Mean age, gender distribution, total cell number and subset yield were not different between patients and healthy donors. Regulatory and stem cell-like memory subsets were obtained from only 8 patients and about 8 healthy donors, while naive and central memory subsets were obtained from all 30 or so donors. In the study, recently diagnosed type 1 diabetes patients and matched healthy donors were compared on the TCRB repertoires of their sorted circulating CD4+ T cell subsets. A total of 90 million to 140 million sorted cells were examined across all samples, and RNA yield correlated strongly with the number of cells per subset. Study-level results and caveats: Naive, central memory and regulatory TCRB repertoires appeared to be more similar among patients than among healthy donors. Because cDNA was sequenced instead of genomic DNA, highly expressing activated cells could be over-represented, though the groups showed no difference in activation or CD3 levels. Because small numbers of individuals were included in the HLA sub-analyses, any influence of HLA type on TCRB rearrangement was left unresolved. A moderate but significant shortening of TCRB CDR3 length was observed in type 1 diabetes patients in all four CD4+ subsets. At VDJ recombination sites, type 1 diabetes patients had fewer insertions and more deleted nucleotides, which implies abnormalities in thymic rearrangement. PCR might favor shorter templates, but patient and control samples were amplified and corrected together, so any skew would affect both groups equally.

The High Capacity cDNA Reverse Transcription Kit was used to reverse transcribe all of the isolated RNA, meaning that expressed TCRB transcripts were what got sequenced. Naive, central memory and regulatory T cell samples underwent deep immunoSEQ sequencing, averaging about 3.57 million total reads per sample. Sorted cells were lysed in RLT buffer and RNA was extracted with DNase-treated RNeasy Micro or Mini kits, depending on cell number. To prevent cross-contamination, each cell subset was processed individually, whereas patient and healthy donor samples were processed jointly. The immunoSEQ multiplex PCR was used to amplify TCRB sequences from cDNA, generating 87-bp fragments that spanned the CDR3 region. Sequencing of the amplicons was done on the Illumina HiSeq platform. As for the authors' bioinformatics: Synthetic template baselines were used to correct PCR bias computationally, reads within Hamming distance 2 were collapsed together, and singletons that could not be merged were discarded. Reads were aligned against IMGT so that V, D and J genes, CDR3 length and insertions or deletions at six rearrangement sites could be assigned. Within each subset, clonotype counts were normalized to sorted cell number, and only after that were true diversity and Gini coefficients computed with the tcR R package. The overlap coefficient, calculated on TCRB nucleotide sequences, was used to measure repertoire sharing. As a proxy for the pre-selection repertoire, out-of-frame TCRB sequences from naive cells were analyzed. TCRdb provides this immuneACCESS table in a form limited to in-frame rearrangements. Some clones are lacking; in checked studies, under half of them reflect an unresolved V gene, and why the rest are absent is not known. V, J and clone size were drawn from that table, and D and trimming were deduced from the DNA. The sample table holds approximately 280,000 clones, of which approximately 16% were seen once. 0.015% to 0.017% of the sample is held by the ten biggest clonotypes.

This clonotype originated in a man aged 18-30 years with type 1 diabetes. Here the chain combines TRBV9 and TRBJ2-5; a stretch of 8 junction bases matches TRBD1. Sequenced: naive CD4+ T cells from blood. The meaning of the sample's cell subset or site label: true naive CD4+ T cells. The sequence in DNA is TGTGCCAGCAGCGCACGACAGGGGACGGGAGAGACCCAGTACTTC. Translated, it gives CASSARQGTGETQYF. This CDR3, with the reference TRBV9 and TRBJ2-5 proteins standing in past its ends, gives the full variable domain DSGVTQTPKHLITATGQRVTLRCSPRSGDLSVYWYQQSLDQGLQFLIQYYNGEERAKGNILERFSAQQFPDLHSELNLSSLELGDSALYFCASSARQGTGETQYFGPGTRLLVL.